This T cell receptor beta chain stems from a study of graft-versus-host responses after intestinal transplantation. Study results and caveats: Graft-donor T cell macrochimerism coincided with high graft-versus-host to host-versus-graft clonal ratios in allografts.

CDR3 size: 16 residues. Trimming removed 6 bases at V and 0 bases at J, with 13 bases between. The germline CDR1 and CDR2 sequences are SGHRS and YFSETQ. Graft samples were processed, releasing intraepithelial and lamina propria lymphocytes. This table comes from immunoSEQ multiplex PCR, and its TCRdb copy is limited to in-frame clones, with some not included. In the table there are around 8,000 clones, roughly 80% of which are singletons. As regards this clone: Its antigen is undetermined.

The TCR originated in a human patient who received an intestinal transplant, so some T cells may come from the graft donor. The gene calls are TRBV5-1 and TRBJ2-6; no definite D call. Sequences were derived from ileum tissue, sampled around 120 days after transplant. The CDR3 DNA reads TGCGCCAGCACAAGGGCTTCCGTCTCTGGGGCCAACGTCCTGACTTTC. It encodes CASTRASVSGANVLTF.